This T cell receptor beta chain appears in the sequencing data of a study of shared T cell receptors in the human thymus. Looked up from germline, CDR1 is MNHEY and CDR2 is SMNVEV (reference sequence). The ends were cut back, 5 bases at V and 5 bases at J, with 25 bases in the middle. The CDR3 has 18 amino acids. Clones were sequenced by immunoSEQ multiplex PCR, and TCRdb holds only the in-frame ones, with some missing. The sample has hundreds of thousands of clones, roughly 90% seen once. These data were also filed under a second study, of human thymus T cells. According to that study: Having corrective surgery for congenital heart defects, healthy Finnish infants were the ones who donated. Resections from corrective heart surgery provided thymus tissue. Related reports documented highly overlapping thymic repertoires among unrelated individuals.

The chain recombines TRBV27 with TRBJ2-1; a possible D gene is TRBD2 (5 bases). This sequence originates from a boy in the first two years of life with a congenital heart defect. Sequencing used thymocytes. This CDR3 is CASSPRGTCRRLNNEQFF. The CDR3 region has the DNA TGTGCCAGCAGTCCTCGGGGTACGTGTCGTCGGCTGAACAATGAGCAGTTCTTC.